The present T cell receptor beta chain was sequenced within a study of T cell repertoires in cytomegalovirus infection. Study-wide context: Selection of CMV epitopes for the study included recently identified HLA-C-restricted and well-studied HLA-B-restricted ones. Matching HLA type and CMV infection were both indicated by public TCR beta signatures. Broader study findings: In two of eight donors, the top clonotype was HLA-C-restricted CMV-specific. Based on cumulative public TCR beta family frequency, carriers of CMV plus the relevant HLA were identified.

Trimming removed 2 bases at V and 10 bases at J, with 12 bases between. The CDR3 length is 14 residues. CDR1 is MNHEY, CDR2 SMNVEV, per germline (reference sequence). TCRdb passed the reads through MiXCR, listing each CDR3 protein once. This table has roughly 80,000 distinct CDR3 sequences, 20% to 30% appearing once. This clonotype showed up just a few times. What it recognizes is unknown. The material was CD8+ T cells from cultured PBMCs, obtained from culture after CMV antigen stimulation. The clonotype originates from a human donor in good health (CMV status not recorded). Some clones in this sample may be carry-over from other donors' samples. This chain links TRBV27 with TRBJ1-6; no reliable D call. The CDR3 spells CASSLSWEGSPLHF. The CDR3 DNA is TGTGCCAGCAGTTTAAGCTGGGAGGGATCACCCCTCCACTTT.